The sequence of this T cell receptor (beta chain) was determined in a study of regulatory T cells in long-lasting Graves disease. Whole-study results and caveats: Shared public clonotypes totalled over 2,500 in persistent patients, compared with roughly 970 in new patients.

The sample's time point: persistent/refractory GD, antithyroid drugs over 5 years with positive TRAb. With RNA extracted from PBMCs as input, the TCR library was made. The diagnosis of Graves' disease used American Thyroid Association guidelines. The CDR3 length is 16 residues. The J segment lost 5 bases and the V segment lost 2 bases, leaving 11 bases of the junction unmatched. Points on this clonotype: Its cognate antigen is unknown. A much larger clone differs from this one at a single base, so this may be a read error.

Sequencing libraries for TCR beta were prepared with iRepertoire HTBI primers and Arm-PCR of CDR3 regions. In the original analysis: Gene usage covered 62 TRBV and more than twelve TRBJ segments. TCRdb reanalysed the multiplex PCR reads using MiXCR and keeps one entry per CDR3 protein. It is TCRdb's table, rather than the study itself, that gives the V and J calls and clone size. The profile shows roughly 400,000 distinct CDR3 sequences, roughly a fifth of them singletons. The chain has TRBV12-3 or TRBV12-4 and TRBJ1-2; 7 bases align to TRBD1. This sequence originates from a female donor with Graves disease. Sample: peripheral blood mononuclear cells (PBMCs), taken when the disease was refractory, from a patient treated with antithyroid drugs. CDR3 sequence (DNA): TGTGCCAGCAGTTTAAGCACGGGACAGAACGCTTATGGCTACACCTTC. It specifies CASSLSTGQNAYGYTF.